The 5 T cell receptor beta chains presented below share a single source sample, sequenced in a study of cytomegalovirus exposure and HLA in healthy donors. The PCR made use of 60 Vbeta and 13 Jbeta primers. TCRdb keeps only in-frame clones here, not all; method: immunoSEQ multiplex PCR. The sample contains roughly 110,000 clones, roughly two thirds of which appear only once. The material sequenced was PBMCs. These receptors all stem from a female donor in good health and CMV-seronegative.

The gene calls are TRBV6-6 and TRBJ1-1, with 9 bases matching TRBD1. The junction had 7 bases not matched to a gene; V was cut back by 0 bases and J by 5 bases. This CDR3 has 16 amino acids. Germline CDR1 is MNHNY and CDR2 is SVGAGI (reference sequence). The CDR3 region has the DNA TGTGCCAGCAGTTACTCGCCTCCCGGGACAGGGACTGAAGCTTTCTTT. This encodes CASSYSPPGTGTEAFF.

This clone was observed a handful of times. CDR3 in DNA: TGTGCCAGCAGCCCCACACGGCGGGGCTCTAACACTGAAGCTTTCTTT. Translation gives CASSPTRRGSNTEAFF. This chain links TRBV11-1 with TRBJ1-1, with D possibly TRBD1 on 5 matching bases. V lost 5 bases, J lost 2 bases, and 18 bases lay in between. Germline loops: CDR1 SGHAT, CDR2 FQDESV (reference sequence). This CDR3 has 16 residues.

The CDR3 here is CASSLSAATSGTDTQYF. DNA of the CDR3: TGTGCCAGCAGCTTAAGCGCTGCGACTAGCGGCACAGATACGCAGTATTTT. The chain has TRBV7-3 and TRBJ2-3, with 8 bases lining up with TRBD2. The CDR3 loop spans 17 amino acids. V lost 1 base and J lost 1; bases outside the gene matches: 7. Germline CDR1 SGHTA, CDR2 FQGTGA. Full variable domain (rest looked up from reference TRBV7-3 and TRBJ2-3): GAGVSQTPSNKVTEKGKYVELRCDPISGHTALYWYRQSLGQGPEFLIYFQGTGAADDSGLPNDRFFAVRPEGSVSTLKIQRTERGDSAVYLCASSLSAATSGTDTQYFGPGTRLTVL.

The rearrangement links TRBV5-4 to TRBJ2-7; 10 bases fit TRBD1. Germline V CDR1 and CDR2: SGHNT, YYREEE (reference sequence). The CDR3 loop spans 15 amino acids. With 5 bases clipped from V and 3 bases from J, the junction kept 8 bases outside the gene matches. The CDR3 region is CASSLPGTGVYEQYF. The DNA of the CDR3 is TGTGCCAGCAGTCTCCCCGGGACAGGGGTCTACGAGCAGTACTTC.

This clone was seen only a few times. The chain is built from TRBV7-6 and TRBJ2-5; D possibly corresponds to TRBD2 (5 bases). CDR3 length equals 15 residues. Per germline, CDR1 SGHVS and CDR2 FNYEAQ. V was pared by 1 base and J by 5 bases, with 14 bases between. The chain's CDR3 is CASSLEAGSFETQYF. As DNA, the CDR3 is TGTGCCAGCAGCTTAGAGGCGGGTAGTTTTGAGACCCAGTACTTC.